This TCR beta chain was sequenced in a study of T cells in Graves' hyperthyroidism and ophthalmopathy. Findings and limits, study-wide: A 13 V-J signature model discriminated ophthalmopathy versus stable hyperthyroidism. Blood shared most expanded thyroid clonotypes above 0.001.

Patients were excluded for uncontrolled infection, other autoimmune disease, pregnancy or lactation. Thyroid ultrasound, orbital computed tomography, clinical symptoms, and serum thyroxine and TRAb underpinned diagnoses. Amplified TCR beta CDR3 regions derived from RNA transcripts. HTBI primers drove first-round RT-PCR of the TCR CDR3. MiXCR was run by TCRdb on the multiplex PCR reads, yielding one entry per CDR3 protein. The sample shows under 450,000 distinct CDR3 sequences, 15% to 18% of them seen only once. On this clonotype itself: The antigen is unknown. A much larger clone is a single base away; this may be a read error.

This receptor was taken from a woman aged 18-29 years with Graves' hyperthyroidism. The specimen was blood.

As DNA, the CDR3 is TGTGTCAGCAGTCAGGACAGGCAAGAGGCCCAGTACTTC. It is translated as CVSSQDRQEAQYF. This chain joins TRBV2 and TRBJ2-5, with 7 bases aligning to TRBD1. Germline CDR1 is SNHLY and CDR2 is FYNNEI. CDR3 length equals 13 residues.